This entry lists 30 T cell receptor beta chains sequenced from one sample in a study of chemoradiotherapy in HPV16-positive cancers. Measured with immunoSEQ multiplex PCR; TCRdb has only the in-frame clones, and not every one. The profile covers about 36,000 clones, with 92% appearing a single time and 3.5% to 4% taken by the ten largest. The starting material was blood, obtained from a patient who underwent chemoradiotherapy. These TCRs come from a human donor with HPV-associated anogenital cancer.

This clone has a handful of counts. The chain joins TRBV7-9 to TRBJ1-4; TRBD1 aligns across 7 bases. The V gene's germline CDR1 is SEHNR and CDR2 FQNEAQ (reference sequence). The CDR3 sequence is 15 residues long. The ends lost 2 bases at V and 6 bases at J; junction bases unmatched: 6. CDR3: CASSLQATGDEKLFF. CDR3 coding DNA: TGTGCCAGCAGCTTACAAGCTACAGGGGATGAAAAACTGTTTTTT.

The CDR3, as DNA: TGTGCCAGCAGCCGCCTTGGGGGGGCCGAAGTATATGGCTACACCTTC. Translating gives CASSRLGGAEVYGYTF. The V call is TRBV7-9, the J call TRBJ1-2, with D perhaps TRBD1 (6 bases). V lost 5 bases, J lost 5 bases, and 21 bases lay in between. CDR1 is SEHNR, CDR2 FQNEAQ, per germline (reference sequence). CDR3 size: 16 residues.

This clone was seen once. The V call is TRBV7-8, the J call TRBJ1-4, with a tentative D call TRBD1 (5 bases). This CDR3 region has 15 residues. The V gene's germline CDR1 is SGHVS and CDR2 FQNEAQ. Trimming shortened V by 1 base and J by 4 bases, and 10 bases separated the two germline ends. The CDR3 DNA reads TGTGCCAGCAGCTTAGGGGACGGACGTAATGAAAAACTGTTTTTT. Residues: CASSLGDGRNEKLFF.

This chain connects TRBV28 to TRBJ1-1; D might be TRBD1 (5 bases). V lost 6 bases and J 3 bases, leaving 17 bases between the germline ends. The germline CDR1 and CDR2 sequences are MDHEN and SYDVKM. The CDR3 is 15 amino acids. The CDR3 here is CASRIGTMLYTEAFF. The DNA for the CDR3 is TGTGCCAGCAGGATAGGGACCATGTTATACACTGAAGCTTTCTTT.

The chain carries TRBV5-1 and TRBJ2-5; TRBD1 agrees at 7 bases. The J call may be incorrect, as the DNA end agrees better with TRBJ2-7. The CDR3 covers 16 residues. CDR1 is SGHRS, CDR2 YFSETQ, per germline. The CDR3 DNA sequence: TGCGCCAGCAGCTTGGGGAGTAAGGGGGCCGGTCGCGAGCAGTACTTC. It codes for CASSLGSKGAGREQYF.

This chain uses TRBV9 with TRBJ2-3, with D perhaps assigned TRBD1 or TRBD2 (7 bases each). V was clipped by 3 bases and J by 1 base, with 15 bases between them. Germline values: CDR1 SGDLS, CDR2 YYNGEE. CDR3 size: 16 residues. The CDR3 nucleotides are TGTGCCAGCAGCGAGGGGGCAGGGAGGGGCACAGATACGCAGTATTTT. It codes for CASSEGAGRGTDTQYF.

This clone was counted between two and nine times. The rearrangement joins TRBV5-1 to TRBJ1-5, with D possibly being TRBD1 (6 bases). Deletions cut 4 bases from V and 6 bases from J, with 11 bases between. This CDR3 is built from 13 residues. Germline CDR1 is SGHRS and CDR2 is YFSETQ. CDR3 protein: CASSEQGSQPQHF. CDR3 coding DNA: TGCGCCAGCAGCGAACAGGGTTCTCAGCCCCAGCATTTT.

The chain joins TRBV11-2 to TRBJ2-7, with TRBD2 as a possible D gene (6 bases). Germline V gene data show CDR1 as SGHAT and CDR2 as FQNNGV. The CDR3 runs 14 residues. Trimming pared 2 bases from V and 4 bases from J, leaving 12 bases between. Here the CDR3 reads CASSLRAGRYEQYF. In DNA, the CDR3 is TGTGCCAGCAGCTTAAGGGCGGGGCGGTACGAGCAGTACTTC.

The chain recombines TRBV2 with TRBJ2-5; 9 positions agree with TRBD2. CDR1 SNHLY and CDR2 FYNNEI come from the germline V gene. The CDR3 length is 15 residues. V lost 9 bases and J lost 4; bases outside the gene matches: 12. The DNA of the CDR3 is TGTGCCAGAACCGTCAGGGCGGGGGGGATAGAGACCCAGTACTTC. This translates into CARTVRAGGIETQYF. The full variable domain, in which reference TRBV2 and TRBJ2-5 provide the parts outside the CDR3, is EPEVTQTPSHQVTQMGQEVILRCVPISNHLYFYWYRQILGQKVEFLVSFYNNEISEKSEIFDDQFSVERPDGSNFTLKIRSTKLEDSAMYFCARTVRAGGIETQYFGPGTRLLVL.

The V gene is TRBV5-4, the J gene TRBJ2-5, with a weak D call TRBD2 (6 bases). Per germline, CDR1 SGHNT and CDR2 YYREEE (reference sequence). The CDR3 contains 13 residues. Trimming removed 4 bases at V and 5 bases at J, with 12 bases between. The CDR3 here is CASSPLAGETQYF. The CDR3 coding sequence is TGTGCCAGCAGCCCTCTCGCGGGGGAGACCCAGTACTTC.

The V and J genes are TRBV9 and TRBJ1-2; D perhaps matches TRBD1 (5 bases). The CDR3 runs to 12 residues. Germline V gene lookup returns CDR1 SGDLS and CDR2 YYNGEE. The V end lost 6 bases, the J end lost 2 bases, and 8 bases lay between the germline ends. The CDR3 DNA sequence: TGTGCCAGCACCAGGGCGAACTATGGCTACACCTTC. This encodes CASTRANYGYTF.

V gene TRBV6-5 combines with J gene TRBJ2-1; 12 nucleotides line up with TRBD2. Germline V gene data show CDR1 as MNHEY and CDR2 as SVGAGI. This CDR3 has 12 residues. With V trimmed by 6 bases and J by 15 bases, 6 bases remained unmatched. The CDR3 DNA reads as TGTGCCAGCAGCCGCTCGACTAGCGGGGGGTTCTTC. As protein: CASSRSTSGGFF.

The rearrangement joins TRBV30 to TRBJ1-1; 9 bases fit TRBD1. J was trimmed by 2 bases and V by 3 bases; bases with no gene match: 7. This CDR3 has 15 residues. CDR1 is GTSNPN and CDR2 is SVGIG in the germline V gene (reference sequence). The CDR3 nucleotides are TGTGCCTGGAGAAGGACAGGGGCCTTAAACACTGAAGCTTTCTTT. This translates into CAWRRTGALNTEAFF.

This chain connects TRBV28 to TRBJ2-1; perhaps TRBD1 as D (6 bases). Germline V gene lookup returns CDR1 MDHEN and CDR2 SYDVKM. The CDR3 has 17 residues. V lost 1 base to trimming and J lost 1 base, with 14 bases between them. The CDR3 spells CASSLSGTRKSYNEQFF. CDR3 bases: TGTGCCAGCAGTTTATCTGGGACACGGAAGTCCTACAATGAGCAGTTCTTC.

The chain uses TRBV11-2 and TRBJ2-7; tentative D call: TRBD2 (5 bases). The CDR3 covers 14 residues. The germline V gene has CDR1 SGHAT and CDR2 FQNNGV. V lost 1 base and J 0 bases, leaving 7 bases between the germline ends. In nucleotides, the CDR3 is TGTGCCAGCAGCTTAGGTGGGAGCTCCTACGAGCAGTACTTC. Its protein is CASSLGGSSYEQYF.

The DNA for the CDR3 is TGCGCCAGCAGCTTGGCGGGACTAGGGGAGACCCAGTACTTC. This sequence encodes CASSLAGLGETQYF. The V and J genes are TRBV5-1 and TRBJ2-5, with TRBD2 identical over 8 bases. After removal of 0 bases from V and 5 bases from J, the junction contained 3 bases not matched to a gene. Per germline, CDR1 SGHRS and CDR2 YFSETQ. The CDR3 is made up of 14 amino acids.

V and J are TRBV30 and TRBJ2-7; TRBD2 matches at 9 bases. J gave up 2 bases and V 3 bases, and 8 bases lay outside the gene matches. The CDR3 sequence is 15 residues long. Germline V gene data show CDR1 as GTSNPN and CDR2 as SVGIG (reference sequence). The CDR3 DNA sequence: TGTGCCTGGAGCCCGGTGCGGGGGGGCCCCTACGAGCAGTACTTC. It encodes CAWSPVRGGPYEQYF.

The chain recombines TRBV18 with TRBJ1-5, with unresolved D. This CDR3 is 14 amino acids long. In germline, CDR1 is KGHSH, CDR2 LQKENI. V was cut by 5 bases and J by 3 bases, with 11 bases left in between. CDR3 residues: CASSSGVVNQPQHF. The CDR3 DNA follows: TGTGCCAGCTCATCCGGGGTGGTCAATCAGCCCCAGCATTTT.

The rearrangement joins TRBV9 to TRBJ1-3; D is ambiguous. The V end was cut by 4 bases, the J end by 4 bases, with 18 bases between. In germline, CDR1 is SGDLS, CDR2 YYNGEE. This CDR3 has 16 amino acids. CDR3 region: CASSPHRLMAGNTIYF. As DNA, the CDR3 is TGTGCCAGCAGCCCGCACCGGTTGATGGCGGGAAACACCATATATTTT.

The chain joins TRBV6-6 to TRBJ1-1, with D possibly being TRBD1 (5 bases). Trimming pared 0 bases from V and 7 bases from J, leaving 12 bases between. The CDR3 totals 14 residues. CDR1 is MNHNY, CDR2 SVGAGI, per germline (reference sequence). This chain's CDR3 is CASSYSGTFDEAFF. The CDR3 DNA sequence: TGTGCCAGCAGTTACTCTGGGACGTTTGATGAAGCTTTCTTT.

CDR3 protein: CASSSTGSTPYGYTF. The CDR3 bases are TGTGCCAGCAGCTCGACAGGGAGTACACCCTATGGCTACACCTTC. V and J are TRBV7-9 and TRBJ1-2, with 7 bases fitting TRBD1. In germline, CDR1 is SEHNR, CDR2 FQNEAQ (reference sequence). CDR3 length: 15 residues. Unmatched junction bases numbered 9, after V lost 4 bases and J lost 4 bases.

J is TRBJ2-1 and V is TRBV5-1, with D possibly being TRBD1 (6 bases). This CDR3 has 14 amino acids. V shed 1 base and J shed 6 bases, with 11 bases lying between them. Per germline, CDR1 SGHRS and CDR2 YFSETQ. CDR3 residues: CASSLWAGANEQFF. The DNA of the CDR3 is TGCGCCAGCAGCTTGTGGGCAGGGGCCAATGAGCAGTTCTTC.

V gene TRBV29-1 combines with J gene TRBJ2-7; possible D gene TRBD1, 6 bases. The CDR3 runs to 15 residues. CDR1 is SQVTM, CDR2 ANQGSEA, per germline. V lost 4 bases, J lost 0 bases, and 16 bases lay in between. The DNA for the CDR3 is TGCAGCGTTGTAGTCGGGACATCGGCCTCCTACGAGCAGTACTTC. Translation gives CSVVVGTSASYEQYF.

This rearrangement joins TRBV7-9 to TRBJ1-1; 9 bases are shared with TRBD1. CDR3 size: 14 residues. The junction had 4 bases not matched to a gene; V was cut back by 7 bases and J by 1 base. Looked up from germline, CDR1 is SEHNR and CDR2 is FQNEAQ (reference sequence). The CDR3 region is CASTRTGANTEAFF. The CDR3 DNA sequence: TGTGCCAGCACCAGGACAGGGGCGAACACTGAAGCTTTCTTT.

V usage is TRBV5-4 and J usage is TRBJ2-2, with 7 bases fitting TRBD1. From germline, CDR1 is SGHNT and CDR2 YYREEE (reference sequence). This CDR3 comprises 16 residues. J lost 7 bases, V lost 4 bases, and 13 bases had no gene match. Here the CDR3 DNA reads TGTGCCAGCAGCATCGACAGGGCACACGAAGACGGGGAGCTGTTTTTT. Its protein product is CASSIDRAHEDGELFF.

The genes are TRBV6-1 and TRBJ1-3; no firm D call. The CDR3 has 15 amino acids. V lost 4 bases and J lost 0, with 10 bases in between. CDR1 is MNHNS and CDR2 is SASEGT in the germline V gene. CDR3 amino acids: CASSASPASGNTIYF. CDR3 DNA: TGTGCCAGCAGTGCTAGCCCGGCCTCTGGAAACACCATATATTTT.

The chain has TRBV15 and TRBJ2-5, with a weak D call TRBD1 (6 bases). The closer fit of TRBJ2-7 to the DNA end suggests the J call may be wrong. Germline lookup yields CDR1 LNHNV and CDR2 YYDKDF (reference sequence). The CDR3 is made up of 17 amino acids. The CDR3 protein is CATSTPGQGTSSYEQYF. Here the CDR3 DNA reads TGTGCCACCAGCACCCCGGGACAAGGTACATCGTCCTACGAGCAGTACTTC.

The chain couples TRBV4-1 to TRBJ1-2, with D unresolved. This CDR3 has 11 residues. V was shortened by 1 base and J by 8 bases, with 5 bases between the two germline ends. Germline CDR1 and CDR2: MGHRA and YSYEKL. The CDR3 protein is CASSQVGGYTF. In DNA form, the CDR3 reads TGCGCCAGCAGCCAAGTCGGGGGCTACACCTTC.

V is TRBV6-5 and J is TRBJ1-6; D gene uncertain. This CDR3 contains 16 residues. The V gene's germline CDR1 is MNHEY and CDR2 SVGAGI. V was trimmed by 3 bases and J by 6 bases, leaving 15 bases between them. This chain's CDR3 is CASSYGSPLGNSPLHF. Written as DNA, the CDR3 is TGTGCCAGCAGTTATGGCAGTCCATTGGGTAATTCACCCCTCCACTTT.

This clone was observed a few times. This chain links TRBV6-5 with TRBJ1-3; TRBD1 is a possible D gene (6 bases). Trimming took 4 bases from V and 1 from J, leaving 11 bases between them. From germline, CDR1 is MNHEY and CDR2 SVGAGI. The CDR3 has 15 amino acids. CDR3 amino acids: CASSSSTGSGNTIYF. In DNA, the CDR3 is TGTGCCAGCAGTTCCTCGACAGGTTCTGGAAACACCATATATTTT.